Given below is one T cell receptor (beta chain) in context. This entry comes from a study of blood T cell repertoires in COVID-19. Whole-study context: In each case, the material was cDNA or gDNA derived from T cells, B-cell-depleted T cells, or PBMCs.

CDR3 size: 15 residues. Germline-derived CDR1 and CDR2 are SGDLS and YYNGEE. Trimming removed 3 bases from V and 4 bases from J, with 14 bases in between. The method was immunoSEQ multiplex PCR; TCRdb's version includes in-frame clones alone and lacks a portion of them. The sample includes 50,000 to 85,000 clones, roughly 78% of them seen just once. Specimen: peripheral blood. The TCR originated in a human donor in a cohort sampled during active COVID-19. This rearrangement joins TRBV9 to TRBJ1-5; D gene ambiguous. The CDR3 nucleotides are TGTGCCAGCAGCGCGGGAGCAGCCGAAAATCAGCCCCAGCATTTT. It translates to CASSAGAAENQPQHF.